The present entry profiles one TCR beta chain with its context. This specimen comes from a study of T-cell memory formation after mild COVID-19. TCRdb redid the calling of the 5' RACE reads with MiXCR, one entry per CDR3 protein. This sample has 450,000 to 650,000 distinct CDR3 sequences; about 20% occur once, and the top ten carry around 13%. The CDR3 runs to 13 residues. Germline CDR1 and CDR2: LGHDT and YNNKEL (reference sequence). Trimming left V 1 base short and J 12 bases short, with 15 bases between. This chain links TRBV3-1 with TRBJ1-1, with D perhaps TRBD1 (6 bases). The sequence came from an adult woman who had mild COVID-19 (a few samples of this study predate the infection). Cell type and time point are not known. Sequenced input: PBMCs or a T cell subset sorted from them (not recorded which). The CDR3 reads CASSQANRVASFF. DNA of the CDR3: TGTGCCAGCAGCCAAGCCAACAGGGTGGCATCTTTCTTT.